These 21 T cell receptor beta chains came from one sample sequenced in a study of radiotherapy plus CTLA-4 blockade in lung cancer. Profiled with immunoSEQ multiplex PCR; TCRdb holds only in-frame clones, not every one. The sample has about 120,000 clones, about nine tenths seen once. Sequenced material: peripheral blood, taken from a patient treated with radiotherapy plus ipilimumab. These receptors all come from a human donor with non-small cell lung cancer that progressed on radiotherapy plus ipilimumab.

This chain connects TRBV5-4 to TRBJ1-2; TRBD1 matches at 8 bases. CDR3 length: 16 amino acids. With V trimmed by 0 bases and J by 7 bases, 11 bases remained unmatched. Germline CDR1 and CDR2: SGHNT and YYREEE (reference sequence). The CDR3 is CASSLGVGPGGSGYTF. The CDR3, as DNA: TGTGCCAGCAGCTTGGGAGTGGGGCCAGGGGGCTCTGGCTACACCTTC. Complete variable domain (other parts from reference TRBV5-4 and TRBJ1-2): ETGVTQSPTHLIKTRGQQVTLRCSSQSGHNTVSWYQQALGQGPQFIFQYYREEENGRGNFPPRFSGLQFPNYSSELNVNALELDDSALYLCASSLGVGPGGSGYTFGSGTRLTVV.

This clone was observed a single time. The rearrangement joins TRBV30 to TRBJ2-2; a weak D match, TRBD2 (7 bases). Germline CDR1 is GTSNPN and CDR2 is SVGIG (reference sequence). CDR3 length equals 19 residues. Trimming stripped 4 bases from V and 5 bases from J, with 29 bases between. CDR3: CAWTGREAGWGPVTGELFF. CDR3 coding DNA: TGTGCCTGGACGGGGAGGGAGGCGGGGTGGGGGCCAGTAACCGGGGAGCTGTTTTTT.

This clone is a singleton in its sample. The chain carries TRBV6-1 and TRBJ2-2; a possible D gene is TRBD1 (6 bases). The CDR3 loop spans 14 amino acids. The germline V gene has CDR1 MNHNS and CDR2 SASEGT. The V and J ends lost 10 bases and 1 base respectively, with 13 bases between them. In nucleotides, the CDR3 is TGTGCCACCCGGGACATCCTGAACACCGGGGAGCTGTTTTTT. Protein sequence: CATRDILNTGELFF.

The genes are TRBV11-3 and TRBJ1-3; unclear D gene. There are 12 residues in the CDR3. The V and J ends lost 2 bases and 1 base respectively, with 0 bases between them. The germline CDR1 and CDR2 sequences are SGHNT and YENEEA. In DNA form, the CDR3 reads TGTGCCAGCAGCTTATCTGGAAACACCATATATTTT. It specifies CASSLSGNTIYF.

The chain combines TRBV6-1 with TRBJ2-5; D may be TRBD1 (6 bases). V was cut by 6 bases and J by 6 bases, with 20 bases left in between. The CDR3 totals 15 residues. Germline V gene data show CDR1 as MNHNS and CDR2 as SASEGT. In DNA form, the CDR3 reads TGTGCCAGCAGACCTGACAGGAAGGTCATTCAGACCCAGTACTTC. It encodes CASRPDRKVIQTQYF.

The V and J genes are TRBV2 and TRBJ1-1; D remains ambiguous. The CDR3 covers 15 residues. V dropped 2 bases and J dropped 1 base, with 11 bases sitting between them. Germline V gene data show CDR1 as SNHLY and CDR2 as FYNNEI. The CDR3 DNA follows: TGTGCCAGCAGTGAAACCGATAGGTGGAACACTGAAGCTTTCTTT. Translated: CASSETDRWNTEAFF.

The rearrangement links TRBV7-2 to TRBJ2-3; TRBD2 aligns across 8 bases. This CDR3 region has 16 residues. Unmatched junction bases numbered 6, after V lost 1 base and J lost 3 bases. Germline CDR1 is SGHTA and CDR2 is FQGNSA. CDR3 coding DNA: TGTGCCAGCAGCTTAGGAGCGGGAGCAAGAACAGATACGCAGTATTTT. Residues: CASSLGAGARTDTQYF.

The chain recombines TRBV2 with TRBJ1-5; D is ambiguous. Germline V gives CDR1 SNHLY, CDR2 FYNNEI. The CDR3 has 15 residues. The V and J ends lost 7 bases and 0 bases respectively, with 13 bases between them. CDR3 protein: CASKRDYYSNQPQHF. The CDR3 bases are TGTGCCAGCAAAAGAGATTACTATAGCAATCAGCCCCAGCATTTT.

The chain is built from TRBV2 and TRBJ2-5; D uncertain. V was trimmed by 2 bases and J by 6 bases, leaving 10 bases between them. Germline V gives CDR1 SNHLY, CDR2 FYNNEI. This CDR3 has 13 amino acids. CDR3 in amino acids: CASSERPRQTQYF. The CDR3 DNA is TGTGCCAGCAGTGAACGACCTCGGCAGACCCAGTACTTC. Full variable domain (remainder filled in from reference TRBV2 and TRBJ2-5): EPEVTQTPSHQVTQMGQEVILRCVPISNHLYFYWYRQILGQKVEFLVSFYNNEISEKSEIFDDQFSVERPDGSNFTLKIRSTKLEDSAMYFCASSERPRQTQYFGPGTRLLVL.

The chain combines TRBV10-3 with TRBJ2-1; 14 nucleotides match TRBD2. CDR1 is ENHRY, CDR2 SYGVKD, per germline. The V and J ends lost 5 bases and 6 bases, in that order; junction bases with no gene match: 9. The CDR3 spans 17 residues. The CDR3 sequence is CAISPQPGTSGSNEQFF. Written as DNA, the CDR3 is TGTGCCATCAGTCCACAACCCGGGACTAGCGGGAGCAATGAGCAGTTCTTC.

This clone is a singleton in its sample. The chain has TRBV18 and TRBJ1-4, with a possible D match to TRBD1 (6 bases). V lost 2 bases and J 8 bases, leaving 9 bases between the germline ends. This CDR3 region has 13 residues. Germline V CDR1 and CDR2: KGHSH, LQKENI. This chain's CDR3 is CASSPNRVEKLFF. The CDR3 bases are TGTGCCAGCTCACCAAACAGGGTGGAAAAACTGTTTTTT.

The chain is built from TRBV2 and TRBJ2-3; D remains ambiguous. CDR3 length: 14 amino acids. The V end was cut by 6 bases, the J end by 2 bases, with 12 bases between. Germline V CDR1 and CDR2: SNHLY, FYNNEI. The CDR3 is CASRDGYSTDTQYF. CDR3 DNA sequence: TGTGCCAGCAGAGACGGATATTCCACAGATACGCAGTATTTT.

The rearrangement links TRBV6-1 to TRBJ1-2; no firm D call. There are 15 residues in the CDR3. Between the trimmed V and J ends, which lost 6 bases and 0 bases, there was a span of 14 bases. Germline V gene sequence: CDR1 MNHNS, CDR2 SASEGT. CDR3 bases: TGTGCCAGCAGACTTACAACGCTCGCTAACTATGGCTACACCTTC. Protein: CASRLTTLANYGYTF.

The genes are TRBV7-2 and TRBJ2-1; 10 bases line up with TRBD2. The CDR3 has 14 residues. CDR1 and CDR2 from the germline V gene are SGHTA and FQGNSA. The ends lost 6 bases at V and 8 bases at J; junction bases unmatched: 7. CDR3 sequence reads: CASSGLAAVDEQFF. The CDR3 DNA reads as TGTGCCAGCAGTGGACTAGCGGCGGTTGATGAGCAGTTCTTC.

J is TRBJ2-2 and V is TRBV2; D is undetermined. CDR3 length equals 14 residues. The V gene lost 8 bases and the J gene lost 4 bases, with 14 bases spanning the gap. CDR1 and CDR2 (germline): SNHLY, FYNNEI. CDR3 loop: CASFLGGVTGELFF. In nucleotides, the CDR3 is TGTGCCAGCTTTTTAGGTGGTGTCACCGGGGAGCTGTTTTTT.

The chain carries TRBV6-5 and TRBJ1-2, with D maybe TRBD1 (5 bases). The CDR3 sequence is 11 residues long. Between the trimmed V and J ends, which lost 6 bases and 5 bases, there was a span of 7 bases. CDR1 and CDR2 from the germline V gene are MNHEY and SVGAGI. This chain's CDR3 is CASSKGYGYTF. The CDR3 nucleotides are TGTGCCAGCAGCAAGGGGTATGGCTACACCTTC.

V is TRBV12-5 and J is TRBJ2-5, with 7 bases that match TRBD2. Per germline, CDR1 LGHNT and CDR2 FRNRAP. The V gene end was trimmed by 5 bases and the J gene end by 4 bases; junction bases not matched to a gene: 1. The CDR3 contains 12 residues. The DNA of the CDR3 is TGTGCTAGTGGTGGGGGGGGAGAGACCCAGTACTTC. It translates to CASGGGGETQYF.

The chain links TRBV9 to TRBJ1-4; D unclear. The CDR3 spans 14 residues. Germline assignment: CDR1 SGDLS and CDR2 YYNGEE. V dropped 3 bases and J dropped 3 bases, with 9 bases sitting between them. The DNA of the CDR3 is TGTGCCAGCAGCGGAAACAGTTCTAATGAAAAACTGTTTTTT. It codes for CASSGNSSNEKLFF.

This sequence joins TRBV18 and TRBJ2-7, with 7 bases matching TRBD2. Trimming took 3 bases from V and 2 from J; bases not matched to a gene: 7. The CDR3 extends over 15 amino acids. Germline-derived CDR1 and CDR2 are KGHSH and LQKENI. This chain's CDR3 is CASSPGSGATYEQYF. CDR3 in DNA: TGTGCCAGCTCACCGGGGAGCGGGGCGACCTACGAGCAGTACTTC. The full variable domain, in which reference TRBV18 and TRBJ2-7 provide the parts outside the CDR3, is NAGVMQNPRHLVRRRGQEARLRCSPMKGHSHVYWYRQLPEEGLKFMVYLQKENIIDESGMPKERFSAEFPKEGPSILRIQQVVRGDSAAYFCASSPGSGATYEQYFGPGTRLTVT.

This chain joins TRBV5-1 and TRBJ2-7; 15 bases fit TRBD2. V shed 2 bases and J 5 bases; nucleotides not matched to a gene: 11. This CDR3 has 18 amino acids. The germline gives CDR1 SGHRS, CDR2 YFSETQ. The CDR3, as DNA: TGCGCCAGCAGCTTACGCGGGACTAGCGGGAGGCCACAAAACGAGCAGTACTTC. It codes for CASSLRGTSGRPQNEQYF.

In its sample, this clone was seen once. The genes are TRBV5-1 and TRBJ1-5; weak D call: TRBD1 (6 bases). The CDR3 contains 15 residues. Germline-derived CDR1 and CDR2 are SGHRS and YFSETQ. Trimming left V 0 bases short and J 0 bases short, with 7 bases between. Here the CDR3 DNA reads TGCGCCAGCAGCTTGGAGGGGGATAGCAATCAGCCCCAGCATTTT. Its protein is CASSLEGDSNQPQHF.